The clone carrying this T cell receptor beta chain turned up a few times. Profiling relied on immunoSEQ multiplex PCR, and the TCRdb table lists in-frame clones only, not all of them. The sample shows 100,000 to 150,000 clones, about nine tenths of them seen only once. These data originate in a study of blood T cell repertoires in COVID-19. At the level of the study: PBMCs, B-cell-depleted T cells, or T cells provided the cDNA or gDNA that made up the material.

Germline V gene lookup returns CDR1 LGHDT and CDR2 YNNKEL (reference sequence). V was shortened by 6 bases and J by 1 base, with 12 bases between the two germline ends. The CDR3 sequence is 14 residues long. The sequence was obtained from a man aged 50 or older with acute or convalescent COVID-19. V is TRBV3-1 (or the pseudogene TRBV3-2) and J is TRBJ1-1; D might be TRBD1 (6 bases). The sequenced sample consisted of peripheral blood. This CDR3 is CASSPGGGNTEAFF. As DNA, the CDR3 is TGTGCCAGCAGTCCGGGAGGGGGGAACACTGAAGCTTTCTTT.